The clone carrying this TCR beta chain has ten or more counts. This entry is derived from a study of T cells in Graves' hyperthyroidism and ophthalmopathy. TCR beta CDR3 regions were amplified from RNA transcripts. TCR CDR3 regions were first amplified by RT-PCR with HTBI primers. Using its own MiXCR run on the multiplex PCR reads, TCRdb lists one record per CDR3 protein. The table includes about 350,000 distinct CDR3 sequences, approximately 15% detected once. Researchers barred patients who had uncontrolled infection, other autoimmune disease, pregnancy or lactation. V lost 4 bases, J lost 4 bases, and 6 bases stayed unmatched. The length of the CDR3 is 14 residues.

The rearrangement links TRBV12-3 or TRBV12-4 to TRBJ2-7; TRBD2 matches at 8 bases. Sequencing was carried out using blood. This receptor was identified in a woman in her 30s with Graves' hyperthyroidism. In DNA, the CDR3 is TGTGCCAGCAGTTCACTAGCGGAGGGGTACGAGCAGTACTTC. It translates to CASSSLAEGYEQYF.